This entry describes one T cell receptor (beta chain). This entry belongs to a study of blood T cell repertoires in COVID-19. Study overall: The study drew acute and convalescent COVID-19 samples from the United States, Italy and Spain. PBMCs, B-cell-depleted T cells, or T cells were the source of the cDNA or gDNA that made up the material.

Original data processing: Cell counts per sample came from amplifying reference gene primers. TCRdb's table, derived via immunoSEQ multiplex PCR, lists solely in-frame clones and lacks some. V and J calls and clone size are those listed in that table; D and trimming were worked out from the DNA. Here the sample spans 200,000 to 300,000 clones, approximately 83% being singletons. The CDR3 length is 13 residues. Between the trimmed V and J ends, which lost 3 bases and 7 bases, there was a span of 13 bases. Germline values: CDR1 SGHDN, CDR2 FVKESK. The sample comprised peripheral blood. The chain recombines TRBV14 with TRBJ2-7; D not certain. This receptor was identified in an elderly woman with acute or convalescent COVID-19. The CDR3 DNA is TGTGCCAGCAGCCATCCACCCGGTCGGGAGCAGTACTTC. Amino acids: CASSHPPGREQYF.